The source of this T cell receptor beta chain is a study of memory CD4+ T cells and cytomegalovirus serostatus. As for the study in general: This sample comes from healthy Belgian adults, fewer than 10 CMV seropositive, approximately 22 seronegative.

Whole-study results and caveats: Each of 60 to 80 CMV-associated TCRbeta sequences occurred in one to five individuals. Repertoires predicted CMV serostatus with median bootstrapped AUC of roughly 0.96.

Clones were read by immunoSEQ multiplex PCR, and TCRdb kept only the in-frame ones, dropping some. In the table there are approximately 70,000 clones, 76% of which are singletons. With regard to this clone: Antigen specificity is unknown.

V dropped 7 bases and J dropped 5 bases, with 11 bases sitting between them. CDR3 length: 13 residues. Germline lookup yields CDR1 LNHDA and CDR2 SQIVND (reference sequence). The sort gate was single viable CD3+CD4+CD8-CD45RO+ cells for memory CD4+ T cells. Total CD4+ T cells were enriched by CD4 positive selection. The chain links TRBV19 to TRBJ2-2, with D perhaps TRBD2 (6 bases). The source is an adult in good health and CMV-seropositive. The source material was memory CD4+ T cells from blood. The CDR3 nucleotides are TGTGCCAGTATCCTTCGGGGGACCGGGGAGCTGTTTTTT. Encoded protein: CASILRGTGELFF.